This TCR beta chain emerged from a study of T cell responses to AZD1222 COVID-19 vaccine. Study-wide background: Whether given at about 4 or about 12 weeks, second doses were pooled. Broader study findings: All repertoire sampling was performed exclusively after the peak T cell response. Dominant CD4 TCR responses targeted spike regions 160-218 and 743-854. Spike-specific TCRs gained breadth and depth after people received two AZD1222 doses.

Profiled with immunoSEQ multiplex PCR; TCRdb holds only in-frame clones, not every one. The sample has roughly 99,000 clones, roughly 90% seen once. With regard to this clone: What it recognizes is unknown.

The sample was peripheral blood, taken on day 0 of AZD1222 vaccination. This TCR was recovered from an adult in good health.

CDR3 DNA sequence: TGTGCCAGCAGCTTAATGGGGCTAGCGGGGGGCCGACGCACAGATACGCAGTATTTT. Its translation is CASSLMGLAGGRRTDTQYF. This chain uses TRBV7-3 with TRBJ2-3; 11 bases map to TRBD2. This CDR3 region has 19 residues. With 1 base clipped from V and 1 base from J, the junction kept 10 bases outside the gene matches. Germline V gene sequence: CDR1 SGHTA, CDR2 FQGTGA.